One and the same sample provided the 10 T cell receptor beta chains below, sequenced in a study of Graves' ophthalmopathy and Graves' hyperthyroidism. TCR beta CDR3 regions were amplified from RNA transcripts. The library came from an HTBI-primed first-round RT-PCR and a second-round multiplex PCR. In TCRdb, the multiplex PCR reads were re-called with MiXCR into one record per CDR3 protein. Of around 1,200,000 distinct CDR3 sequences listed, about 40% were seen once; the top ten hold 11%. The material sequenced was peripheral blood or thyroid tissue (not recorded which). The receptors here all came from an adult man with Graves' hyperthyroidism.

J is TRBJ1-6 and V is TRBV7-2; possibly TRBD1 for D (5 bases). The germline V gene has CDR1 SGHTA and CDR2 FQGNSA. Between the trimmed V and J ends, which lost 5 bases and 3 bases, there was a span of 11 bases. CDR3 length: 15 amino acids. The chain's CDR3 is CASSPAGYYNSPLHF. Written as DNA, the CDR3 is TGTGCCAGCAGCCCTGCAGGGTACTATAATTCACCCCTCCACTTT.

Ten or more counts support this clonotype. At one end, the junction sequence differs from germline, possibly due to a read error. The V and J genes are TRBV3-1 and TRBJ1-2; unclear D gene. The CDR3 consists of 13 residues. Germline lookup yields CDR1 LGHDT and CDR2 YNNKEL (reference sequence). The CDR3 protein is CASSQERSYGYTF. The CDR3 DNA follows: TGCGCCAGCAGCCAAGAGCGATCGTATGGCTACACCTTC.

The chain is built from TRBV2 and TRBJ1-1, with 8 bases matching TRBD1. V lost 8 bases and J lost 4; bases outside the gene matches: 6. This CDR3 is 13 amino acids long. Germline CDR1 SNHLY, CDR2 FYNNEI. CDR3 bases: TGTGCCAGCGGAAACAGGGGGAGCACTGAAGCTTTCTTT. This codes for CASGNRGSTEAFF.

This CDR3 is CASSFLAKNQETQYF. The CDR3 DNA sequence: TGTGCCAGCAGTTTCCTTGCAAAGAACCAAGAGACCCAGTACTTC. The chain combines TRBV28 with TRBJ2-5; D remains ambiguous. V lost 3 bases, J lost 0 bases, and 11 bases lay in between. CDR1 is MDHEN, CDR2 SYDVKM, per germline. The CDR3 spans 15 residues.

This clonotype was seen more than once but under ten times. CDR3 sequence (DNA): TGTGCCAGCAGCTTGTACAGGAGCCTCTTAGGGACCCAGTACTTC. Its protein is CASSLYRSLLGTQYF. This chain connects TRBV7-9 to TRBJ2-5; weak D call: TRBD1 (5 bases). The CDR3 consists of 15 residues. Germline V gene data show CDR1 as SEHNR and CDR2 as FQNEAQ (reference sequence). V was shortened by 3 bases and J by 7 bases, with 18 bases between the two germline ends.

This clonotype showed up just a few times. CDR3 residues: CASSVRTSGDTGELFF. CDR3 coding DNA: TGTGCCAGCAGCGTCCGGACTAGCGGGGACACCGGGGAGCTGTTTTTT. This chain joins TRBV9 and TRBJ2-2; TRBD2 aligns across 12 bases. V was pared by 2 bases and J by 3 bases, with 2 bases of the junction left unmatched. Germline V CDR1 and CDR2: SGDLS, YYNGEE. This CDR3 comprises 16 residues.

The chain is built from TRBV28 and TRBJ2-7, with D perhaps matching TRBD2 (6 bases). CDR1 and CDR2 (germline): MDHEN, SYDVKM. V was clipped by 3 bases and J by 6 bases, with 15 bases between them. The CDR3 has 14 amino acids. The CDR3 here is CASSLEGRAPEQYF. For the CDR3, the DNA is TGTGCCAGCAGTTTGGAGGGCAGGGCCCCCGAGCAGTACTTC.

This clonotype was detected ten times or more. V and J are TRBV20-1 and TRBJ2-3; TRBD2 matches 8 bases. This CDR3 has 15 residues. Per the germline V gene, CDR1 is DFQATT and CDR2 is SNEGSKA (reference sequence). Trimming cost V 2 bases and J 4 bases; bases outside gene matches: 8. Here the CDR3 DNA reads TGCAGTGCTAGACGGACTAGCTCGTCCGCAGATACGCAGTATTTT. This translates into CSARRTSSSADTQYF.

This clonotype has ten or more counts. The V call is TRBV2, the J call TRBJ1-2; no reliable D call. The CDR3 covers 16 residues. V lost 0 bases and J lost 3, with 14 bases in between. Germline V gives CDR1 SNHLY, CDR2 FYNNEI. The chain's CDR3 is CASSEALTRGDYGYTF. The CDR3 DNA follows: TGTGCCAGCAGTGAAGCGCTTACCCGCGGGGACTATGGCTACACCTTC.

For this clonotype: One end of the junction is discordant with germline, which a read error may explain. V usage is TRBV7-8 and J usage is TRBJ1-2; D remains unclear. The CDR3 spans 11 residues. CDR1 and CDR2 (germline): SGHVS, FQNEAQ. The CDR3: CSVEDGDGYTF. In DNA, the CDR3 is TGCAGCGTTGAGGACGGTGATGGCTACACCTTC.